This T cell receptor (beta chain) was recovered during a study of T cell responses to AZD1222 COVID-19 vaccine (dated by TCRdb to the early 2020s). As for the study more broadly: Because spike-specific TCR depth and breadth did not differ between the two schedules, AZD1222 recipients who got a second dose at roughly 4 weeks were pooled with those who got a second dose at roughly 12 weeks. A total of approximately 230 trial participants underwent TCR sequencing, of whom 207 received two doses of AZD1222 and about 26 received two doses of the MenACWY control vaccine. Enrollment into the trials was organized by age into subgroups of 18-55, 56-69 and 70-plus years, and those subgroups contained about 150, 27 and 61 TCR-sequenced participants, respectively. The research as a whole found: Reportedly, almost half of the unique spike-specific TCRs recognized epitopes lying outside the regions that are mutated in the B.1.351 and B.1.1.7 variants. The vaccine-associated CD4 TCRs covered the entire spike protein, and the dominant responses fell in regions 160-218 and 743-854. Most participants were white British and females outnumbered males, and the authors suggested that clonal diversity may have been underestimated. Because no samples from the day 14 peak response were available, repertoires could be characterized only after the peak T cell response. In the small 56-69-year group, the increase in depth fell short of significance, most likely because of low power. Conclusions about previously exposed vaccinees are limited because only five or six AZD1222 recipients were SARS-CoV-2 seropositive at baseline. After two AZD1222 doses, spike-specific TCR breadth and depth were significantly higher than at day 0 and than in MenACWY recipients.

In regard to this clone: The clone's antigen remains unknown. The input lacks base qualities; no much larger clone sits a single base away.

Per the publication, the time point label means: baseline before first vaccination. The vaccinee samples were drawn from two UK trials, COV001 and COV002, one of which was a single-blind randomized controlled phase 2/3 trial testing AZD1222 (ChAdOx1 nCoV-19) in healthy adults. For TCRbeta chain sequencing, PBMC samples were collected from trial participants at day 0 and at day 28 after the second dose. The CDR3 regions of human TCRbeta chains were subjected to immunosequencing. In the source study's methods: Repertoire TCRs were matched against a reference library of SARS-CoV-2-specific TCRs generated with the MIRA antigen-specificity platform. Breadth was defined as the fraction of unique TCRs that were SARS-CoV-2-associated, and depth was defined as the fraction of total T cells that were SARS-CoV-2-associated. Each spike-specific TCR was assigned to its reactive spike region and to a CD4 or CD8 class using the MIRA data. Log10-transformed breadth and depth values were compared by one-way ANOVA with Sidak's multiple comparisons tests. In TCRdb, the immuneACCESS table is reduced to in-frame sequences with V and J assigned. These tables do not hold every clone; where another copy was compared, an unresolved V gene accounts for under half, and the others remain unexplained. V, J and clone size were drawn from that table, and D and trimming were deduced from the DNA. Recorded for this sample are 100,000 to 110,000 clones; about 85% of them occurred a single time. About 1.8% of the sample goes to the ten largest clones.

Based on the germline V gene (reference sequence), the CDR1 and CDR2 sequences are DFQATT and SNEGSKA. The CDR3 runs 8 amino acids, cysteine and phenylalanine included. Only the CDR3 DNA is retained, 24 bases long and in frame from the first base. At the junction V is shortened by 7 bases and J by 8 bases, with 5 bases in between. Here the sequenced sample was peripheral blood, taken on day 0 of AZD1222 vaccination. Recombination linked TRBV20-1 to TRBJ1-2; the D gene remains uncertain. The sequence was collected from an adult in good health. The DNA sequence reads TGCAGTGGATCCGGCTACACCTTC. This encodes CSGSGYTF.